Detailed here is one T cell receptor beta chain. These data are taken from a study of blood T cell repertoires in COVID-19. Assay: immunoSEQ multiplex PCR; the TCRdb copy retains only in-frame clones and omits some. Of roughly 170,000 clones listed, 84% are singletons. Looked up from germline, CDR1 is SGHNT and CDR2 is YYREEE (reference sequence). The CDR3 runs to 13 residues. V lost 0 bases to trimming and J lost 7 bases; unmatched junction nucleotides: 2. The clonotype originates from a middle-aged man who had recovered from COVID-19. The sample taken for sequencing was PBMCs or T cells enriched from blood (not recorded which). The chain couples TRBV5-4 to TRBJ1-2, with 8 nucleotides matching TRBD1. Written as DNA, the CDR3 is TGTGCCAGCAGCTTGGTCCAGGGGGCTGGCTACACCTTC. Translation: CASSLVQGAGYTF. The full variable domain, with the rest looked up from reference TRBV5-4 and TRBJ1-2, is ETGVTQSPTHLIKTRGQQVTLRCSSQSGHNTVSWYQQALGQGPQFIFQYYREEENGRGNFPPRFSGLQFPNYSSELNVNALELDDSALYLCASSLVQGAGYTFGSGTRLTVV.